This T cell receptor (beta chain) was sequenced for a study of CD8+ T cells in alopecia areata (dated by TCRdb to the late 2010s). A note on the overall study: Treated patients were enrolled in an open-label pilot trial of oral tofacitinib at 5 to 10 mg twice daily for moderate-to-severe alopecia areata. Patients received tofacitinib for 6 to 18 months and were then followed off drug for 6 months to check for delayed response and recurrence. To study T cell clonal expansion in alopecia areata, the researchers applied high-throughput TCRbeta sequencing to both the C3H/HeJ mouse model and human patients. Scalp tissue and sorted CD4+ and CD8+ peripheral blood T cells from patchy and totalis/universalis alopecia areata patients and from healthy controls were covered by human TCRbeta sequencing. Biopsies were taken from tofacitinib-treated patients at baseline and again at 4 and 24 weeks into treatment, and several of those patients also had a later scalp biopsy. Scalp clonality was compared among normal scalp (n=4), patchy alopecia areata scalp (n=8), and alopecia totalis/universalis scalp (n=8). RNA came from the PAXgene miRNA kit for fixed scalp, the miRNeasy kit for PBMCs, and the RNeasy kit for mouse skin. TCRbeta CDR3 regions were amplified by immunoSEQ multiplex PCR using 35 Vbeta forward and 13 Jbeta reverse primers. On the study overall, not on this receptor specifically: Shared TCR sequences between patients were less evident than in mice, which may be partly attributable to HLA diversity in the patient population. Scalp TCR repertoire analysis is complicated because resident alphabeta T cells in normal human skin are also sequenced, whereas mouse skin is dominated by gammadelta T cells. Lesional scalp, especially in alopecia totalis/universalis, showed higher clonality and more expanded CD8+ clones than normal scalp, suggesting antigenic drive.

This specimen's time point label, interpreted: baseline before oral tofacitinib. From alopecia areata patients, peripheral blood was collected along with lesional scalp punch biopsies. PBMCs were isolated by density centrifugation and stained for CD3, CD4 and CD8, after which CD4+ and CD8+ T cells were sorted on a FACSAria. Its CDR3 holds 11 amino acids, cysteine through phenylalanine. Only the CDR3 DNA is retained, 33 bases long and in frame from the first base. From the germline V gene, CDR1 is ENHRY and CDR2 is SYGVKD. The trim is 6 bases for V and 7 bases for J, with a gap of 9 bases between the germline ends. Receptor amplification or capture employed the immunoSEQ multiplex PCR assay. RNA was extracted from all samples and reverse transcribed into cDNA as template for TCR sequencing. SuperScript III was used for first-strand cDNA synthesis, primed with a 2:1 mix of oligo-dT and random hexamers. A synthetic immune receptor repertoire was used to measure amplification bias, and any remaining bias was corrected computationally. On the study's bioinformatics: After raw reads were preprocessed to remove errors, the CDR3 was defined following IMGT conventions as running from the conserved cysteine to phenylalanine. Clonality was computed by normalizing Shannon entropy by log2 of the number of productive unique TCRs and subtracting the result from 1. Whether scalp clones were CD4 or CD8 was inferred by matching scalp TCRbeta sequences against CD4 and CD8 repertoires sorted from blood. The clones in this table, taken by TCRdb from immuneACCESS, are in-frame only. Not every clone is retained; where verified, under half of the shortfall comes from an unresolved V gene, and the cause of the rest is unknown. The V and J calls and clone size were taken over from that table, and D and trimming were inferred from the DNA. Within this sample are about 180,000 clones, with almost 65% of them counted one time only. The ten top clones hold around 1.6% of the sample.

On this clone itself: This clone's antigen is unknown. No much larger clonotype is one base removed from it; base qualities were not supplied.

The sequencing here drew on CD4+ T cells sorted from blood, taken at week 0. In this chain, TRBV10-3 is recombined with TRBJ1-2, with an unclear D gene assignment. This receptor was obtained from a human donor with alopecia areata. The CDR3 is CAIRTLFGYTF. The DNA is TGTGCCATCAGGACCCTATTTGGCTACACCTTC.